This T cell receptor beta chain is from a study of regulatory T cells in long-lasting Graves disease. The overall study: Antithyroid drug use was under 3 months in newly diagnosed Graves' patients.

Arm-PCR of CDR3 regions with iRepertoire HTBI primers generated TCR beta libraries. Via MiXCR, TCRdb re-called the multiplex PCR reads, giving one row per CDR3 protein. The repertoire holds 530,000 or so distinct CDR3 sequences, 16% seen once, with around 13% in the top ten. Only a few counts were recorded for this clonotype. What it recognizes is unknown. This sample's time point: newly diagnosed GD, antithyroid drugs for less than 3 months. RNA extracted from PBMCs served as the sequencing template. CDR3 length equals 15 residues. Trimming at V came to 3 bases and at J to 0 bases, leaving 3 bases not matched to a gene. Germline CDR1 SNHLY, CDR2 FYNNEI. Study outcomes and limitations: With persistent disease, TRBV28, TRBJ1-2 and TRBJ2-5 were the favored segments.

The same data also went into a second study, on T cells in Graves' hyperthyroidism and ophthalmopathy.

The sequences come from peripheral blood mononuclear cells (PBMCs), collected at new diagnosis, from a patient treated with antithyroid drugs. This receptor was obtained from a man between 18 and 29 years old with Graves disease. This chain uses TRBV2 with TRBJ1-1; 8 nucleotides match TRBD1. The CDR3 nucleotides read TGTGCCAGCAGTGAGTGGACAGGGTTGAACACTGAAGCTTTCTTT. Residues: CASSEWTGLNTEAFF.